These 2 T cell receptor beta chains originate from one sample sequenced in a study of T cell changes during pregnancy in multiple sclerosis. Only in-frame clones appear in the TCRdb table, and some are missing; sequencing was by immunoSEQ multiplex PCR. The table shows about 75,000 clones, with 80% to 90% occurring only once. This specimen was peripheral blood, taken in the first trimester of pregnancy. The source of these receptors is a female donor in good health, enrolled as a control in a pregnancy study.

The chain combines TRBV30 with TRBJ2-1; TRBD1 might be the D (5 bases). Germline CDR1 and CDR2: GTSNPN and SVGIG (reference sequence). The germline V and J ends were trimmed by 5 bases and 1 base, with 12 bases remaining between them. This CDR3 has 14 amino acids. The CDR3 DNA follows: TGTGCCTGGCTAAGCAGGGTGTCCTACAATGAGCAGTTCTTC. Its translation: CAWLSRVSYNEQFF.

The V and J genes are TRBV5-4 and TRBJ2-5; D might be TRBD1 (6 bases). V gave up 4 bases and J gave up 3 bases, with 13 bases separating them. Germline V gives CDR1 SGHNT, CDR2 YYREEE (reference sequence). The CDR3 runs to 14 residues. The CDR3 DNA reads TGTGCCAGCAGCCCGCAGGGGCGTGAAGAGACCCAGTACTTC. Protein: CASSPQGREETQYF.